This passage covers 15 T cell receptor beta chains from one sample sequenced in a study of T cells expressing NK-cell markers. Using the 5' RACE reads, TCRdb records one entry per CDR3 protein without DNA. The listing records some 150,000 distinct CDR3 sequences. The sequenced material came from blood T cells: a sorted CD56 or NKG2C T cell subset, CD4+ or CD8+ T cells, or bulk PBMC T cells (not recorded which). Every receptor here comes from a woman in her forties or fifties in good health.

The chain couples TRBV27 to TRBJ2-2; TCRdb reports TRBD2, a call that lacks DNA to check it against. Germline V gene lookup returns CDR1 MNHEY and CDR2 SMNVEV (reference sequence). The CDR3 loop spans 16 amino acids. The CDR3 sequence: CASSLASGALGGELFF.

The CDR3 is CASSPSINTNNEQFF. The chain is built from TRBV19 and TRBJ2-1. The length of the CDR3 is 15 residues. Germline lookup yields CDR1 LNHDA and CDR2 SQIVND (reference sequence).

The chain employs TRBV2 and TRBJ2-1; lacking DNA, the TRBD2 call made by TCRdb goes unchecked. Germline CDR1 reads SNHLY; CDR2 reads FYNNEI. This CDR3 is built from 15 residues. CDR3 region: CASTQRASGSSEQFF.

The gene calls are TRBV24-1 and TRBJ2-1; TCRdb selects TRBD2, and the lack of DNA leaves this call unchecked. The CDR3 length is 15 residues. Looked up from germline, CDR1 is KGHDR and CDR2 is SFDVKD. CDR3 residues: CATSVWSGEGYEQFF.

V usage is TRBV27 and J usage is TRBJ2-3; TCRdb proposes TRBD2, but this gene call is untestable without DNA. This CDR3 comprises 16 residues. Germline CDR1 MNHEY, CDR2 SMNVEV (reference sequence). This CDR3 reads CASSLGVSGLGDTQYF.

The chain combines TRBV30 with TRBJ2-7; there is no DNA to check the TCRdb D call of TRBD1. This CDR3 has 14 residues. Germline V lookup: CDR1 GTSNPN, CDR2 SVGIG (reference sequence). CDR3 loop: CAWSEGIGTYEQYF.

The V and J genes are TRBV7-9 and TRBJ2-1; TCRdb designates TRBD1, a call that cannot be tested without DNA. This CDR3 region has 21 residues. Germline-derived CDR1 and CDR2 are SEHNR and FQNEAQ (reference sequence). The CDR3 spells CASSLTDPGLRREGPYNEQFF.

The chain recombines TRBV5-5 with TRBJ2-1; TCRdb gives TRBD2 as the D gene, but with no DNA this cannot be confirmed. The CDR3 has 15 residues. Germline assignment: CDR1 SGHKS and CDR2 YYEKEE (reference sequence). CDR3 loop: CASSVLEGTGNEQFF. The full variable domain, completed using reference TRBV5-5 and TRBJ2-1, is DAGVTQSPTHLIKTRGQQVTLRCSPISGHKSVSWYQQVLGQGPQFIFQYYEKEERGRGNFPDRFSARQFPNYSSELNVNALLLGDSALYLCASSVLEGTGNEQFFGPGTRLTVL.

The chain links TRBV6-1 to TRBJ2-1; absent DNA, TCRdb's TRBD1 call cannot be checked. CDR3 length: 15 amino acids. Germline V lookup: CDR1 MNHNS, CDR2 SASEGT. CDR3: CASKGTESSYNEQFF.

V is TRBV27 and J is TRBJ1-1. Per germline, CDR1 MNHEY and CDR2 SMNVEV (reference sequence). The CDR3 totals 13 residues. CDR3 amino acids: CASRTTANTEAFF.

The J gene is TRBJ1-2, the V gene TRBV29-1; TCRdb's D call, TRBD1, is unchecked because there is no DNA. The CDR3 is made up of 13 amino acids. Germline lookup yields CDR1 SQVTM and CDR2 ANQGSEA. CDR3 sequence reads: CSVTDRGRDGYTF.

This chain connects TRBV11-2 to TRBJ2-1; checking the TCRdb D call of TRBD2 is not possible without DNA. This CDR3 is 16 amino acids long. In germline, CDR1 is SGHAT, CDR2 FQNNGV. The CDR3 spells CASSSTGTRTYNEQFF.

The chain uses TRBV4-1 and TRBJ1-1; no DNA is available, so the TRBD1 call from TCRdb remains unchecked. The CDR3 loop spans 13 amino acids. CDR1 is MGHRA, CDR2 YSYEKL, per germline. CDR3 residues: CASSPRGRTEAFF.

The genes are TRBV12-5 and TRBJ2-2. This CDR3 spans 12 amino acids. Germline V gene lookup returns CDR1 LGHNT and CDR2 FRNRAP. This CDR3 reads CASGLNTGELFF.

The CDR3 protein is CASSPFVGGRLNEQFF. V usage is TRBV4-1 and J usage is TRBJ2-1; TCRdb's D call, TRBD2, is unchecked because there is no DNA. The CDR3 covers 16 residues. Germline V lookup: CDR1 MGHRA, CDR2 YSYEKL.